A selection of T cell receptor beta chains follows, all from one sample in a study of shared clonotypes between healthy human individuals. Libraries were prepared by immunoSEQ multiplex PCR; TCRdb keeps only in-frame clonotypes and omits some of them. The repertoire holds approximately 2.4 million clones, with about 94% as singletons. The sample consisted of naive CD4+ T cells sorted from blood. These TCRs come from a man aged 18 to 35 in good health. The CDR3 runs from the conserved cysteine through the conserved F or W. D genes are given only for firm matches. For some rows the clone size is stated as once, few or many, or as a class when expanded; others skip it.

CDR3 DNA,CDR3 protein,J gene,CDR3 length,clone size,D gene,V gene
TGTGCCAGCAGCTTTTCAGGGGGTGGGGAAAAACTGTTTTTT,CASSFSGGGEKLFF,TRBJ1-4,14,NA,TRBD1,TRBV7-2
TGTGCCAGCTCACCACAGGAGAACTATGGCTACACCTTC,CASSPQENYGYTF,TRBJ1-2,13,NA,NA,TRBV18
TGTGCCAGCAATATCGGGAAGAACACTGAAGCTTTCTTT,CASNIGKNTEAFF,TRBJ1-1,13,NA,NA,TRBV2
TGTGCCAGCAGCTTAGTGGTTAGCGGGAGTAATACGCAGTATTTT,CASSLVVSGSNTQYF,TRBJ2-3,15,once,TRBD2,TRBV7-2
TGTGCCAGCACAAGGGACAGGGCGAAGGGCTACACCTTC,CASTRDRAKGYTF,TRBJ1-2,13,NA,TRBD1,TRBV6-5
TGTGCCAGCAGCGGGACGGGGACAGGGAGCACCGGGGAGCTGTTTTTT,CASSGTGTGSTGELFF,TRBJ2-2,16,NA,TRBD1,TRBV9
TGTGCCTGGAGTGTACAGGGGTCCTACGAGCAGTACTTC,CAWSVQGSYEQYF,TRBJ2-7,13,NA,TRBD1,TRBV30
TGTGCCAGCAGCGTAGACGTAGGGGACGCATATGGCTACACCTTC,CASSVDVGDAYGYTF,TRBJ1-2,15,NA,NA,TRBV9
TGCAGCGTTTCAATTACAGGGGGTAGTAATCAGCCCCAGCATTTT,CSVSITGGSNQPQHF,TRBJ1-5,15,NA,TRBD1,TRBV29-1
TGTGCCAGCAGCGTAGCTCTGGACGGGACCTACGAGCAGTACTTC,CASSVALDGTYEQYF,TRBJ2-7,15,NA,NA,TRBV9
TGTGCCAGCAGCCGGGGGACAGGGGGAAATAAAAACATTCAGTACTTC,CASSRGTGGNKNIQYF,TRBJ2-4,16,NA,TRBD1,TRBV11-2
TGTGCCAGCCTAGCGGGGATTACCTACAATGAGCAGTTCTTC,CASLAGITYNEQFF,TRBJ2-1,14,NA,TRBD2,TRBV7-9
TGTGCCAGCAAGAGCGGACAATTCTCCTACAATGAGCAGTTCTTC,CASKSGQFSYNEQFF,TRBJ2-1,15,NA,NA,TRBV6-6
TGTGCCAGCAGCTTAGGAGGAGCGGGTCAGCCCCAGCATTTT,CASSLGGAGQPQHF,TRBJ1-5,14,NA,NA,TRBV13
TGCGCCAGCAGCCTCGCCCGGGAGCGAAAGAACACTGAAGCTTTCTTT,CASSLARERKNTEAFF,TRBJ1-1,16,NA,NA,TRBV4-1
TGTGCCAGTGGGGGTCCTACTAATGAAAAACTGTTTTTT,CASGGPTNEKLFF,TRBJ1-4,13,NA,NA,TRBV6-1
TGTGCCAGTAGTATGTTAGTAGGATCTGAAGCTTTCTTT,CASSMLVGSEAFF,TRBJ1-1,13,NA,NA,TRBV19
TGTGCTAGTGGTTTGGTACTGGGGCTAACAGAGCCGGACTCCTACGAGCAGTACTTC,CASGLVLGLTEPDSYEQYF,TRBJ2-7,19,NA,NA,TRBV12-5
TGTGCCTGGAGTCCGGGACAGCTATATGGCTACACCTTC,CAWSPGQLYGYTF,TRBJ1-2,13,NA,TRBD1,TRBV30
TGTGCCAGCAGTTTAAGAGGACAGCTGAATCAGCCCCAGCATTTT,CASSLRGQLNQPQHF,TRBJ1-5,15,NA,NA,TRBV28
TGTGCCAGCAGTCACGGGACTTCACAAGAGACCCAGTACTTC,CASSHGTSQETQYF,TRBJ2-5,14,NA,NA,TRBV6-6
TGTGCCAGCAGTTTAGGGGAATGGGGGGACACCCTTTTACGGTACTTC,CASSLGEWGDTLLRYF,TRBJ2-5,16,NA,NA,TRBV28
TGTGCCTCCGCCATGGGGGGAGGCAAAAACATTCAGTACTTC,CASAMGGGKNIQYF,TRBJ2-4,14,NA,NA,TRBV19
TGTGCCAGCAGCTTATTTTCCGGGTATGGCTACACCTTC,CASSLFSGYGYTF,TRBJ1-2,13,NA,NA,TRBV7-8
TGCGCCAGCAGCCAAGATAGCCTAGCTCGTGAGCAGTACTTC,CASSQDSLAREQYF,TRBJ2-7,14,NA,NA,TRBV4-1
TGTGCCAGCAGTTCGTCAGTTCCCCCTCCCTACGAGCAGTACTTC,CASSSSVPPPYEQYF,TRBJ2-7,15,NA,NA,TRBV27
TGTGCCAGCAGCTTGAACCGGGACAGGGAGGAAGAGACCCAGTACTTC,CASSLNRDREEETQYF,TRBJ2-5,16,NA,TRBD1,TRBV7-3
TGTGCCAGCAGTCGGACAGGGGGCTCCTACGAGCAGTACTTC,CASSRTGGSYEQYF,TRBJ2-7,14,NA,TRBD1,TRBV6-6
TGTGCCAGCAGTTTATATTTAGGGGTCTCCTATGGCTACACCTTC,CASSLYLGVSYGYTF,TRBJ1-2,15,NA,NA,TRBV28
TGTGCCAGCAGCTTAGCGCCCAGCGGGGGGTCCTACGAGCAGTACTTC,CASSLAPSGGSYEQYF,TRBJ2-7,16,NA,TRBD2,TRBV7-8
TGTGCCAGCAGCCCGGTCGGGGGGGCTGGAAACACCATATATTTT,CASSPVGGAGNTIYF,TRBJ1-3,15,once,NA,TRBV5-6
TGCGCCAGCAACAGGGGGAGGGCCAACGAGCAGTACTTC,CASNRGRANEQYF,TRBJ2-7,13,NA,NA,TRBV5-1
TGCAGTGCCACGGAAACCTACGAGCAGTACTTC,CSATETYEQYF,TRBJ2-7,11,NA,NA,TRBV20-1
TGTGCCAGTACCTCACTTGCCAGGCCAGGAGGAAATTCACCCCTCCACTTT,CASTSLARPGGNSPLHF,TRBJ1-6,17,NA,NA,TRBV19
TGTGCCAGCAGTGATTTCCAGCGGGGGTACAATGAGCAGTTCTTC,CASSDFQRGYNEQFF,TRBJ2-1,15,NA,TRBD2,TRBV2
TGTGCCAGCAGTTCGGGAGGGGGGAATTACAATGAGCAGTTCTTC,CASSSGGGNYNEQFF,TRBJ2-1,15,NA,TRBD2,TRBV27
TGTGCCAGCGGGACCGGATTTAGCAATCAGCCCCAGCATTTT,CASGTGFSNQPQHF,TRBJ1-5,14,few,NA,TRBV28
TGTGCCAGCAGTGAACTAGGGGGAACCCAAGAGACCCAGTACTTC,CASSELGGTQETQYF,TRBJ2-5,15,NA,NA,TRBV2
TGTGCCAGCAGCCAGGAGGGAGGGCCCTACAATGAGCAGTTCTTC,CASSQEGGPYNEQFF,TRBJ2-1,15,NA,TRBD2,TRBV11-3
TGCGCCAGCAGCTCGATGACAGGGGGTAATCAGCCCCAGCATTTT,CASSSMTGGNQPQHF,TRBJ1-5,15,once,TRBD1,TRBV5-1
TGTGCCAGCAGCTTCTACCGGGACTCTTCGAGAGCTAACTATGGCTACACCTTC,CASSFYRDSSRANYGYTF,TRBJ1-2,18,NA,NA,TRBV7-2
TGTGCTAGCAGCGCAGGACTAGCGGGCCACAATGAGCAGTTCTTC,CASSAGLAGHNEQFF,TRBJ2-1,15,NA,TRBD2,TRBV7-7